Following are 2 T cell receptor beta chains from one sample sequenced in a study of graft-versus-host responses after intestinal transplantation. The protocol was immunoSEQ multiplex PCR, while the TCRdb copy is restricted to in-frame clones and leaves out a portion. In the table there are more than 85,000 clones, 85% to 95% of which are singletons. Their recognized antigens are unknown. Sequencing was performed on unstimulated CD8+ T cells sorted from spleen or lymph node cells, taken before transplant. These receptor sequences come from a human donor who was the organ donor for an intestinal transplant.

CDR3 bases: TGTGCCAGCACCGAGCTAGCGGGAGTAGACAATGAGCAGTTCTTC. Translation: CASTELAGVDNEQFF. The chain has TRBV6-5 and TRBJ2-1, with 10 positions matching TRBD2. With V trimmed by 7 bases and J by 5 bases, 8 bases remained unmatched. Germline-derived CDR1 and CDR2 are MNHEY and SVGAGI. This CDR3 has 15 amino acids.

The chain has TRBV15 and TRBJ1-5; 7 bases fit TRBD1. J lost 6 bases, V lost 3 bases, and 5 bases had no gene match. The CDR3 runs to 14 residues. Per the germline V gene, CDR1 is LNHNV and CDR2 is YYDKDF (reference sequence). The CDR3 DNA follows: TGTGCCACCAGCAGTCAGGGGGAGGCTCAGCCCCAGCATTTT. Amino acids: CATSSQGEAQPQHF.